Listed here is a single TCR beta chain. This clone's antigen is unknown. Base-call qualities are not available, and no considerably larger clone is one nucleotide away. These data are taken from a study of blood T cell repertoires in COVID-19 (dated by TCRdb to between 2020 and 2021). Describing the broader study: The collaborator samples originated in the United States, Italy and Spain and spanned the acute and convalescent phases of COVID-19. The prospective study material was composed of cDNA or gDNA derived from T cells, B-cell-depleted T cells, or PBMCs. Deeply sampled blood TCRbeta repertoires from subjects exposed to, actively infected with, or recovered from COVID-19 were included in the dataset. The repertoires were released in a freely available public database meant as a resource for research on the immune response to SARS-CoV-2. The samples were drawn from two sources: the first 160 participants of the ongoing ImmuneRACE study, and fewer than 1,500 subjects contributed by 6 global collaborators. The sample metadata nearly always contained a de-identified subject ID, COVID-19 status, age in years and sex. HLA class I and class II types, where available, came from metadata supplied by the sample provider rather than from assay-based typing. Points the paper makes about the study in general: How much clinical and demographic metadata was included differed by source and by participant, and the metadata was provided uncurated.

TCRbeta CDR3 regions were amplified from genomic DNA by means of the immunoSEQ Assay, a bias-controlled multiplex PCR. Per the authors' processing: Within the assay, amplification of reference gene primers was used to estimate how many nucleated cells each sample contained. To quantify the absolute abundance of each unique TCRbeta CDR3 rearrangement, sequence reads were collapsed and filtered. For each sample, productive Simpson clonality was calculated as the square root of Simpson's diversity index over productive rearrangements. This is the immuneACCESS table as TCRdb keeps it, with only in-frame sequences that have V and J called. A part of the clones is gone; compared with another copy, unresolved V genes explain less than half, and the rest is unexplained. V and J calls and clone size are as listed in that table; D and trimming were resolved from the DNA. The table for this sample lists 150,000 to 200,000 clones; roughly 91% of them were counted only once. Together, the top ten hold under 5% of the sample.

Each collaborating institution followed its own protocols to collect whole blood in K2EDTA tubes. For TCRbeta analysis, collaborators shipped samples as frozen whole blood, isolated PBMCs, or DNA extracted from either of those sample types. Counted from cysteine to phenylalanine, this CDR3 has 16 amino acids. The sequence is cut down to CDR3 DNA, 48 bases in frame from base 1. CDR1 and CDR2, looked up from the germline V gene, are LGHNA and YNFKEQ. Relative to germline, V is missing 1 base and J is missing 5 bases, with 5 bases of the junction outside any gene match. The source is a human donor in a cohort sampled during active COVID-19. The V gene is TRBV4-2 and the J gene is TRBJ2-5, with TRBD2 identical over 12 junction bases. The source material was peripheral blood. The sequenced DNA: TGTGCCAGCAGCCAAGCCCTAGCGGGAGGGCAGGAGACCCAGTACTTC. Translated, it gives CASSQALAGGQETQYF.